This TCR beta chain was profiled in a study of blood T cell repertoires in COVID-19. Study context: Acute-phase and convalescent COVID-19 samples originated in the United States, Italy and Spain.

The CDR3 totals 14 residues. Germline V CDR1 and CDR2: KGHSH, LQKENI. Trimming stripped 3 bases from V and 3 bases from J, with 11 bases between. Two consecutive negative NP/OP PCR tests, clearance, or resolved symptoms defined Cohort 3 recovery. Assay used: immunoSEQ multiplex PCR; TCRdb lists only in-frame clones, some missing. The table shows around 300,000 clones, with approximately 89% occurring only once. The gene calls are TRBV18 and TRBJ1-2; maybe TRBD1 (5 bases). The receptor was isolated from a woman in her thirties who had recovered from COVID-19. Material: PBMCs or T cells enriched from blood (not recorded which). CDR3 residues: CASSPAGGDYGYTF. CDR3 coding DNA: TGTGCCAGCTCACCCGCCGGGGGTGACTATGGCTACACCTTC.